What follows is one TCR beta chain and its context. The data were obtained in a study of T cell changes during pregnancy in multiple sclerosis. The assay was immunoSEQ multiplex PCR, and TCRdb's table has in-frame clones only and misses some. The sample holds around 19,000 clones; roughly 90% are singletons and the top ten take 7%. CDR1 is WSHSY and CDR2 is SAAADI in the germline V gene. This CDR3 has 14 residues. J lost 7 bases, V lost 6 bases, and 4 bases had no gene match. The sequencing here drew on CD8+ T cells from peripheral blood mononuclear cells, taken in the third trimester of pregnancy. The chain is built from TRBV10-2 and TRBJ2-1, with 12 bases identical to TRBD2. The sequence was collected from a female donor in good health, enrolled as a control in a pregnancy study. CDR3 nucleotide sequence: TGCGCCAGCAGGACTAGCGGGGGTGGGAATGAGCAGTTCTTC. It is translated as CASRTSGGGNEQFF.